This TCR beta chain was observed in a study of blood T cell repertoires in COVID-19. Sequenced by immunoSEQ multiplex PCR; TCRdb stores in-frame clones only, minus some. The sample lists about 220,000 clones, more than 70% occurring once. The CDR3 is 16 residues long. CDR1 MNHNY and CDR2 SVGAGI come from the germline V gene (reference sequence). V lost 4 bases, J lost 3 bases, and 8 bases stayed unmatched. The sequence was obtained from a woman aged 80 or older with acute or convalescent COVID-19. The J gene is TRBJ2-7, the V gene TRBV6-6, with 11 bases identical to TRBD1. Sequencing was performed on peripheral blood. In nucleotides, the CDR3 is TGTGCCAGCAGTTCAACCCCGGGGACAGGGGGCTACGAGCAGTACTTC. Translating it yields CASSSTPGTGGYEQYF.